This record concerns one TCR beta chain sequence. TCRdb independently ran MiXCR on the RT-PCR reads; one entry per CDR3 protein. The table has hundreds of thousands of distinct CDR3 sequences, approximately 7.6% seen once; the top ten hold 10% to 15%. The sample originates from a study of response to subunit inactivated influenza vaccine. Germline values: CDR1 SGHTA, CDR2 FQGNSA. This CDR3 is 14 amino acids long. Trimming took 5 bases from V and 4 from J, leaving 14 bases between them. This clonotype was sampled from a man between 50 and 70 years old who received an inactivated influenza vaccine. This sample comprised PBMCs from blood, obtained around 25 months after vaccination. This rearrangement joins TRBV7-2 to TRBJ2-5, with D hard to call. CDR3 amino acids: CASSPEVFRETQYF. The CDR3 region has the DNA TGTGCCAGCAGCCCCGAGGTTTTTAGAGAGACCCAGTACTTC.